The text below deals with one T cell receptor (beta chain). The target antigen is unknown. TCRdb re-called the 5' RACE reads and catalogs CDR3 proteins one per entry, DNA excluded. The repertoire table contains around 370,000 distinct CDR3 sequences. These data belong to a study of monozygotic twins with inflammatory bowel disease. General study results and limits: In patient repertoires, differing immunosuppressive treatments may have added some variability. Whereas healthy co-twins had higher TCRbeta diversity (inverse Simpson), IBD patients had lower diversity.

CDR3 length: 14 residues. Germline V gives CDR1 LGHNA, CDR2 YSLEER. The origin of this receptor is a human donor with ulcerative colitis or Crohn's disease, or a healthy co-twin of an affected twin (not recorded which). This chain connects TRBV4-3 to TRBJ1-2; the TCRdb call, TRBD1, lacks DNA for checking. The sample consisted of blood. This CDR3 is CASRRGTGAYGYTF.